This T cell receptor (beta chain) was sequenced for a study of T-cell memory formation after mild COVID-19 (dated by TCRdb to the early 2020s). A note on the overall study: TCR sequence clusters from the two donors were largely donor specific. T-cell clones expanding and contracting after mild COVID-19 in a couple of donors were tracked by longitudinal TCRalpha and TCRbeta repertoire sequencing. Two young, previously healthy adult volunteers, one female and one male, were included in the cohort.

The CDR3 holds 14 amino acids from the cysteine to the phenylalanine. The retained sequence is limited to the CDR3, 42 bases, with the frame set at the first base. CDR1 KGHDR and CDR2 SFDVKD are derived from the germline V gene. Germline trimming amounts to 5 bases on V and 5 bases on J, with 2 as the count of junction bases outside the gene matches. TCRdb shows the sequencer as Illumina NovaSeq 6000. TCRalpha and TCRbeta cDNA libraries were built by 5'RACE with constant-segment primers, adding sample barcodes and unique molecular identifiers. Trizol reagent was used to extract RNA from every sample. The libraries were amplified in two PCR steps, and the second step added a second sample barcode and Illumina TruSeq adapters. The libraries were sequenced on an Illumina NovaSeq using 2 x 150 bp paired-end reads. The authors processed their data as follows. With migec v1.2.7, reads were demultiplexed and then collapsed into UMI-guided consensus sequences. Using mixcr v2.1.11, UMI consensuses were aligned to TRA and TRB V and J templates and then assembled into clonotypes. A clonotype was counted as expanded or contracted only if both edgeR and NoisET called the change significant, with noise models trained on biological replicates. For edgeR calls, the thresholds were a false discovery rate-adjusted p below 0.01 and a log2 fold-change of 1. PCA with hierarchical clustering of max-normalized trajectories of the 1000 most abundant clonotypes was used as exploratory dynamics analysis. Separately sequenced CD4+ and CD8+ repertoires were used to assign a CD4 or CD8 phenotype to each responding clone. TCRdb took the public reads, trimmed them with fastp at Q25, ran MiXCR for clone calling and kept in-frame beta chains. Entries that share a CDR3 protein sequence are merged under the most common genes and DNA. The V and J calls were not made by the authors but by TCRdb's processing. The sample table contains roughly 130,000 distinct CDR3 sequences; only one count was recorded for about 6% of them. Together, the top ten hold roughly 2% of the sample.

General study outcomes and caveats: The study included only a couple of mild cases, and larger cohorts that include severe cases with pre-infection samples were judged to be necessary. Whether the second-wave clones peaking on day 37 were SARS-CoV-2 specific was not confirmed. Balanced CD4/CD8 phenotypes were observed for clones contracting from day 15 to 85, whereas a bias towards CD4+ was observed for a second wave of clones expanding from day 15 to 37. Contracting CD4+ clones appeared mostly in the CM and EM memory subsets, whereas CD8+ clones were enriched in EMRA. Some responding clones were detected in pre-infection memory, which suggested that pre-existing cross-reactive memory T cells had joined the SARS-CoV-2 response.

Ficoll-Paque density gradient centrifugation was the method used to isolate PBMCs. This clonotype turned up a few times. Its binding antigen is unknown. One base away there is no much larger clone; base qualities are not given. The sample taken for sequencing was PBMCs or a T cell subset sorted from them (not recorded which). The receptor was derived from an adult woman who had mild COVID-19 (a few samples of this study predate the infection). The sample titles of this study are shuffled in the database, so cell type and time point are left out; the donor was told from shared clones. The V and J genes are TRBV24-1 and TRBJ2-1; TRBD2 matches 10 bases in the middle. The DNA is as follows: TGTGCCACCAGTGCCACTAGCGGGAACAATGAGCAGTTCTTC. This is translated as CATSATSGNNEQFF.